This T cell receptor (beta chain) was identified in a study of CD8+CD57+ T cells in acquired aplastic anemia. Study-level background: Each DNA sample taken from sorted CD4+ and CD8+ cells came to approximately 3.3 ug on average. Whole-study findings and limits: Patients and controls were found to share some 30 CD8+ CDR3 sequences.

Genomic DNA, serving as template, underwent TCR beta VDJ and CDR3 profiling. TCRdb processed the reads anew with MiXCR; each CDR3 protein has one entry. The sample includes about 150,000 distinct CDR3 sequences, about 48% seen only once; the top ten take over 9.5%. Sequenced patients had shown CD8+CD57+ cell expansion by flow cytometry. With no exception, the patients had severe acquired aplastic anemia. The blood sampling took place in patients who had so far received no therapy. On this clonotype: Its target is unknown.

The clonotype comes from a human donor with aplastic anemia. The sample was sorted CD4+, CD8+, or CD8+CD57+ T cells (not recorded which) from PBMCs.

For the CDR3, the DNA is TGCAGTGCTCCGCGGGACTGGAACACTGAAGCTTTCTTT. Translation gives CSAPRDWNTEAFF. The V call is TRBV20-1, the J call TRBJ1-1, with a possible D match to TRBD1 (5 bases). With 5 bases removed from V and 1 base from J, the gap between germline ends came to 11 bases. The CDR3 covers 13 residues. Germline values: CDR1 DFQATT, CDR2 SNEGSKA (reference sequence).